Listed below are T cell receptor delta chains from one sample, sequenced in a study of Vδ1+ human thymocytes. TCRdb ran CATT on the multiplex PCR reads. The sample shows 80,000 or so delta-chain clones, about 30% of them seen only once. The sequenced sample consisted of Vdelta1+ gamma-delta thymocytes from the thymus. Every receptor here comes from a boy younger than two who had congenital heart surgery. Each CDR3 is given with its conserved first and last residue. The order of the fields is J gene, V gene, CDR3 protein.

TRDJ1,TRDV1,CALGEPSMVPTWRGDPYTDKLIF
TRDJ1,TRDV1,CALKGSIYWGIRGTDKLIF
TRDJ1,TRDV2,CACDKEGQLIF
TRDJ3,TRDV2,CACATGCWGIRTSGSWDTRQMFF
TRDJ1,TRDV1,CALATPPTDKLIF
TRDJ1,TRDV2,CACDSGGYTDKLIF
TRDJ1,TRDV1,CALGVRVLGAQYTDKLIF
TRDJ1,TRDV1,CALGERGTLIAWGKLIF
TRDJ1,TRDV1,CALGEKGPYALWNKLIF
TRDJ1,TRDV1,CALGHQAFLVYWGPTLSTDKLIF
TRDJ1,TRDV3,CAFFRRGDPYERAIF
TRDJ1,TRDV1,CALGELSKRLGDTCPDKLIF
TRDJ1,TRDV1,CALGELPATGGYGTDKLIF
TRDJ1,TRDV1,CALGLRLLGVPYTDKLIF
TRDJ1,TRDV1,CALGAAGGIRRDWADKLIF
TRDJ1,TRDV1,CALGEPGAETGGNTDKLIF
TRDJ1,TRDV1,CALGELVPRSTDKLIF
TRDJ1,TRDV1,CALGKQVSRNKLIF
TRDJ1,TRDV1,CALGEQVIPFLSARYTDKLIF
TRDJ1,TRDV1,CALGDFLSYGDWGIRFPWADKLIF
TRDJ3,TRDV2,CARTWGPLWDTRQMFF
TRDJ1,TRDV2,CASTGGEAAYTDKLIF
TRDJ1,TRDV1,CALGQLPTLPHWDKLIF
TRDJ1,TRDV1,CALGEGQDPRVVGGPGADKLIF
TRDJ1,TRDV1,CALGELLPTYWGIHGTDKLIF
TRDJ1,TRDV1,CALGDPGGLPHWGIPGDKLIF
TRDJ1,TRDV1,CALGELSSSHADYTDKLIF
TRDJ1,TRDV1,CALGVPFTGGYTDKLIF
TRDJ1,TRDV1,CALGGTEHSPPCWIADTDKLIF
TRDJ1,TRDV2,CACDPPWGFGKLIF
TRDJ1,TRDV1,CALGETSPADWGILTDKLIF
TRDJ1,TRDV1,CALGNILQTLGDTTSCADKLIF
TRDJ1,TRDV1,CALGEPLLLGDTDTDKLIF
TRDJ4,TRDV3,CAFRPPFLPDWWGALIF
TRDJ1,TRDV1,CALGELTWEYTYTDKLIF
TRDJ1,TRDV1,CALGDGPPPTKVRGIRSYTDKLIF
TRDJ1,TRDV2,CACDTEEGQWSDKLIF
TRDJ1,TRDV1,CALGEPSVDWGEYTDKLIF
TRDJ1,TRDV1,CALGSPTYTDKLIF
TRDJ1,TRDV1,CALGEGLRSWGIVGTDKLIF
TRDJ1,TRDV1,CALGEPVRTARTDKLIF
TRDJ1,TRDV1,CALSGEVYTDKLIF
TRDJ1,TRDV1,CALGARLPTYLLGDPDPRLKYTDKLIF
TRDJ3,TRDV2,CACDTGLGLLGDTRDTRQMFF
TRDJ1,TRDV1,CALGVLKGGTLSRLKLIF
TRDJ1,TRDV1,CALGAPSYPMGLGDTRTDKLIF
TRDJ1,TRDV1,CALGEKFLPYWGIRYTDKLIF
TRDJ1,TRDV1,CALAYTDKLIF
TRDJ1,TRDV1,CALGELVYQGYTDKLIF
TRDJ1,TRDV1,CALGELGLRWTGGYGYTDKLIF
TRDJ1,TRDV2,CACDSSTGGYTDKLIF